The present T cell receptor beta chain was sequenced within a study of monozygotic twins with inflammatory bowel disease. CDR3 length: 15 residues. Germline V gene sequence: CDR1 SGHRS, CDR2 YFSETQ. TCRdb derives one entry per CDR3 protein from the 5' RACE reads, leaving out DNA. The clone table shows 200,000 to 250,000 distinct CDR3 sequences, with the ten largest holding roughly 1.5%. V usage is TRBV5-1 and J usage is TRBJ1-6; TCRdb proposes TRBD1, but this gene call is untestable without DNA. The sequencing sample was made of blood. This clonotype originated in a human donor with ulcerative colitis or Crohn's disease, or a healthy co-twin of an affected twin (not recorded which). The CDR3 sequence is CASSWGQGAGSPLHF.